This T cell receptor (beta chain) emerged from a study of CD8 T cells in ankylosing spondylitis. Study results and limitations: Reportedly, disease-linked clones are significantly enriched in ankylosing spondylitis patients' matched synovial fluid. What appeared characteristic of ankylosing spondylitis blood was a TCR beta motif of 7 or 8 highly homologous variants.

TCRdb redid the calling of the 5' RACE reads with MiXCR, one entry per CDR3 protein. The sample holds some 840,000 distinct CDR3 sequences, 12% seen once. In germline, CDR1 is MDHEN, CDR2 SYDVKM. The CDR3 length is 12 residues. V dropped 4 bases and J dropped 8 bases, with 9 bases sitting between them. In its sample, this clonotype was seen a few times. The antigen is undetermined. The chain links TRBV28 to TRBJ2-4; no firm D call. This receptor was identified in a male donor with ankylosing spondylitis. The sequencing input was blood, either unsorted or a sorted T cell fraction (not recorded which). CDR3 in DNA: TGTGCCAGCAGTTCCCGCACCGACATTCAGTACTTC. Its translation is CASSSRTDIQYF.